This T cell receptor (beta chain) was captured in a study of Graves' ophthalmopathy and Graves' hyperthyroidism. Overall study context: The collection of peripheral blood took place at initial diagnosis, before any treatment.

Study-level points and caveats: Discriminating ophthalmopathy from stable hyperthyroidism, a 13-signature model attained a sensitivity of 87.88% and a specificity of around 81%.

CDR3 regions of TCR beta were amplified from RNA transcripts. The first-round RT-PCR employed HTBI primers together with the Qiagen OneStep RT-PCR kit. A multiplex PCR was then performed as the second round. TCRdb recomputed calls from the multiplex PCR reads with MiXCR, one row per CDR3 protein. The sample has hundreds of thousands of distinct CDR3 sequences, 22% seen once. Stable hyperthyroidism meant no ophthalmopathy within 18 months of follow-up. Clinicians made diagnoses from clinical symptoms, serum thyroxine, TRAb, thyroid ultrasound and orbital computed tomography. This CDR3 has 14 amino acids. V was pared by 0 bases and J by 3 bases, with 12 bases between. Looked up from germline, CDR1 is DFQATT and CDR2 is SNEGSKA (reference sequence). This clonotype was counted at least ten times. Its specificity is unknown.

The gene calls are TRBV20-1 and TRBJ2-7, with D maybe TRBD2 (6 bases). Sample: peripheral blood. This TCR came from a woman aged 18-30 years with stable Graves' hyperthyroidism. Some clones in this sample may be carry-over from other donors' samples. The chain's CDR3 is CSARDHGGNYEQYF. The CDR3 DNA sequence: TGCAGTGCTAGAGACCATGGGGGGAACTACGAGCAGTACTTC.